A single sample is the source of the 14 T cell receptor beta chains below, sequenced in a study of control samples from healthy donors and cancer patients. Method: immunoSEQ multiplex PCR; TCRdb's copy keeps in-frame clones and lacks some. The profile shows 70,000 to 100,000 clones, 91% of them singletons. The material sequenced was blood. These receptors were collected from a man between 45 and 60 years old in good health.

The V and J genes are TRBV9 and TRBJ1-5; perhaps TRBD1 as D (6 bases). The CDR3 contains 15 residues. V was clipped by 4 bases and J by 3 bases, with 14 bases between them. Germline V gene sequence: CDR1 SGDLS, CDR2 YYNGEE. The CDR3 here is CASSFKGGPNQPQHF. The CDR3 DNA follows: TGTGCCAGCAGCTTTAAGGGGGGCCCCAATCAGCCCCAGCATTTT.

The chain couples TRBV7-9 to TRBJ2-2; no definite D call. The CDR3 has 14 amino acids. Germline loops: CDR1 SEHNR, CDR2 FQNEAQ (reference sequence). V dropped 1 base and J dropped 7 bases, with 10 bases sitting between them. DNA for the CDR3: TGTGCCAGCAGCTTAGGGGCAGGTCTCGGGGAGCTGTTTTTT. Protein product: CASSLGAGLGELFF.

The chain uses TRBV11-2 and TRBJ1-1; TRBD1 might be the D (5 bases). The CDR3 consists of 15 residues. V lost 2 bases to trimming and J lost 2 bases, with 12 bases between them. Per the germline V gene, CDR1 is SGHAT and CDR2 is FQNNGV. CDR3 DNA sequence: TGTGCCAGCAGCTTAAATCAGGGCTTAAACACTGAAGCTTTCTTT. This codes for CASSLNQGLNTEAFF.

J is TRBJ1-3 and V is TRBV4-2; D unclear. Trimming removed 3 bases from V and 0 bases from J, with 6 bases in between. The CDR3 spans 14 residues. Germline-derived CDR1 and CDR2 are LGHNA and YNFKEQ. The CDR3 protein is CASSQGSSGNTIYF. In DNA form, the CDR3 reads TGTGCCAGCAGCCAGGGGAGCTCTGGAAACACCATATATTTT.

This clone occurred a few times. The V call is TRBV5-1, the J call TRBJ1-3; D unresolved. The V gene's germline CDR1 is SGHRS and CDR2 YFSETQ. Trimming shortened V by 3 bases and J by 0 bases, and 10 bases separated the two germline ends. The CDR3 length is 15 residues. The CDR3, as DNA: TGCGCCAGCAGCTCGTTCGGGTACTCTGGAAACACCATATATTTT. Translating it yields CASSSFGYSGNTIYF. Based on the CDR3 plus reference TRBV5-1 and TRBJ1-3, the full variable domain is KAGVTQTPRYLIKTRGQQVTLSCSPISGHRSVSWYQQTPGQGLQFLFEYFSETQRNKGNFPGRFSGRQFSNSRSEMNVSTLELGDSALYLCASSSFGYSGNTIYFGEGSWLTVV.

Worth noting for this clone: Distinct nucleotide sequences in the sample also encode this CDR3. The chain joins TRBV6-5 to TRBJ2-1; 15 bases are shared with TRBD2. Germline V lookup: CDR1 MNHEY, CDR2 SVGAGI. V shed 10 bases, J shed 7 bases, and the junction held 2 bases outside the gene matches. The CDR3 covers 13 residues. CDR3 sequence reads: CATGLAGGNEQFF. As DNA, the CDR3 is TGTGCCACCGGACTAGCGGGGGGGAATGAGCAGTTCTTC.

J is TRBJ2-7 and V is TRBV19; 7 bases match TRBD1. Trimming at V came to 5 bases and at J to 4 bases, leaving 5 bases not matched to a gene. This CDR3 comprises 13 residues. Germline CDR1 LNHDA, CDR2 SQIVND (reference sequence). The CDR3 loop is CASSGWGQYEQYF. The CDR3 DNA is TGTGCCAGTAGTGGATGGGGACAGTACGAGCAGTACTTC.

This chain joins TRBV19 and TRBJ2-5; perhaps D is TRBD1 or TRBD2 (5 bases each). Germline CDR1 and CDR2: LNHDA and SQIVND (reference sequence). Trimming took 10 bases from V and 5 from J, leaving 11 bases between them. The CDR3 consists of 11 residues. The CDR3 here is CATGTGETQYF. The CDR3 coding sequence is TGTGCCACCGGGACCGGCGAGACCCAGTACTTC.

The chain is built from TRBV7-6 and TRBJ2-5; 11 bases agree with TRBD1. The germline V gene encodes CDR1 SGHVS and CDR2 FNYEAQ. The V and J ends lost 5 bases and 5 bases, in that order; junction bases with no gene match: 7. CDR3 length: 15 amino acids. The CDR3 DNA reads as TGTGCCAGCAGCCGGGGACAGGGGGTAAAGGAGACCCAGTACTTC. Encoded protein: CASSRGQGVKETQYF.

The chain carries TRBV2 and TRBJ1-3; possibly TRBD1 for D (6 bases). This CDR3 is built from 18 residues. The germline V gene encodes CDR1 SNHLY and CDR2 FYNNEI. Trimming left V 10 bases short and J 0 bases short, with 25 bases between. CDR3 sequence (DNA): TGTGCCACCCGAGGGATCAACACAGGGAGCAGCTCTGGAAACACCATATATTTT. Its protein product is CATRGINTGSSSGNTIYF.

V is TRBV5-1 and J is TRBJ2-7; no clear D. With 4 bases removed from V and 0 bases from J, the gap between germline ends came to 11 bases. Germline CDR1 and CDR2: SGHRS and YFSETQ. The CDR3 sequence is 14 residues long. The CDR3 nucleotides are TGCGCCAGCAGCCAAGATGACAACTCCTACGAGCAGTACTTC. Translating gives CASSQDDNSYEQYF.

The chain combines TRBV5-4 with TRBJ2-1; possible D gene TRBD2, 6 bases. CDR1 SGHNT and CDR2 YYREEE come from the germline V gene (reference sequence). The CDR3 totals 15 residues. Trimming removed 4 bases from V and 5 bases from J, with 16 bases in between. CDR3 loop: CASSRDQTRDNEQFF. DNA for the CDR3: TGTGCCAGCAGCCGGGATCAGACTAGAGACAATGAGCAGTTCTTC.

The V call is TRBV19, the J call TRBJ2-2; D could derive from TRBD1 or TRBD2 (5 bases each). V was pared by 3 bases and J by 1 base, with 6 bases between. Germline lookup yields CDR1 LNHDA and CDR2 SQIVND (reference sequence). The CDR3 length is 14 residues. CDR3 amino acids: CASSMGRNTGELFF. As DNA, the CDR3 is TGTGCCAGTAGTATGGGACGGAACACCGGGGAGCTGTTTTTT.

The genes are TRBV6-6 and TRBJ1-2, with 12 bases aligning to TRBD1. Germline V gives CDR1 MNHNY, CDR2 SVGAGI (reference sequence). V shed 6 bases, J shed 4 bases, and the junction held 3 bases outside the gene matches. The length of the CDR3 is 14 residues. CDR3 coding DNA: TGTGCCAGCAGCCAGGGACAGGGGGCCTATGGCTACACCTTC. This codes for CASSQGQGAYGYTF.